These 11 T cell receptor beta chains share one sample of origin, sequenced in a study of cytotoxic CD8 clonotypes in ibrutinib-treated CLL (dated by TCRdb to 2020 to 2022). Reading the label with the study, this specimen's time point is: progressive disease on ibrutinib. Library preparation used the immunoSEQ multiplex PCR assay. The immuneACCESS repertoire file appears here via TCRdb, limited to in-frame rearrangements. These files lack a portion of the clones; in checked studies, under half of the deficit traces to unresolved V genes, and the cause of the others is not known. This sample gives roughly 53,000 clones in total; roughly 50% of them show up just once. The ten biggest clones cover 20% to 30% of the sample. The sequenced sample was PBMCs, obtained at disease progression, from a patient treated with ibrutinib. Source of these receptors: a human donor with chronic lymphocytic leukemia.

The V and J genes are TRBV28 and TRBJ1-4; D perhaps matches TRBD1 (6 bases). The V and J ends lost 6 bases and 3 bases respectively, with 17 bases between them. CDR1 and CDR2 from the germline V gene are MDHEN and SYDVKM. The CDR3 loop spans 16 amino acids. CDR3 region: CASRSPMGAPNEKLFF. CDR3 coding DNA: TGTGCCAGCAGGAGCCCCATGGGGGCACCTAATGAAAAACTGTTTTTT.

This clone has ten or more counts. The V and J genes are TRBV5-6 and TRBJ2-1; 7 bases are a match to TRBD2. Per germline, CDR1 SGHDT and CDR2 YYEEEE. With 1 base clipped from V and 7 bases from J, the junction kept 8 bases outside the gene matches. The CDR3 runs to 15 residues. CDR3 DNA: TGTGCCAGCAGCTTGACGCTGACTAGCCAGAATGAGCAGTTCTTC. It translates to CASSLTLTSQNEQFF.

The CDR3 region is CASSSWSPSTSGESNEQFF. The CDR3 DNA reads TGTGCCAGCAGCTCTTGGAGCCCATCGACTAGCGGGGAATCAAATGAGCAGTTCTTC. The chain joins TRBV11-2 to TRBJ2-1; 11 bases agree with TRBD2. Per the germline V gene, CDR1 is SGHAT and CDR2 is FQNNGV. The CDR3 contains 19 residues. The junction had 18 bases not matched to a gene; V was cut back by 4 bases and J by 7 bases.

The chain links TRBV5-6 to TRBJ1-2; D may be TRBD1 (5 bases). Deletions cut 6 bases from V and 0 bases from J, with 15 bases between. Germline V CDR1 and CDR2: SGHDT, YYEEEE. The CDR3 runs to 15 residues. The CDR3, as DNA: TGTGCCAGCAACACCTTGGGGCAGACTAACTATGGCTACACCTTC. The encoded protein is CASNTLGQTNYGYTF.

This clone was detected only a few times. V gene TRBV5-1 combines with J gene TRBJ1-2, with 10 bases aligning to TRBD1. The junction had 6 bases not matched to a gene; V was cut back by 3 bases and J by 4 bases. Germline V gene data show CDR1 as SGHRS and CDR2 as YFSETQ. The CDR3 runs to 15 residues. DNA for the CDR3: TGCGCCAGCAGCTCGGGACAGGGGCCGATCTATGGCTACACCTTC. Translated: CASSSGQGPIYGYTF. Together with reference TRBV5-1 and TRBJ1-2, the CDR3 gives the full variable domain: KAGVTQTPRYLIKTRGQQVTLSCSPISGHRSVSWYQQTPGQGLQFLFEYFSETQRNKGNFPGRFSGRQFSNSRSEMNVSTLELGDSALYLCASSSGQGPIYGYTFGSGTRLTVV.

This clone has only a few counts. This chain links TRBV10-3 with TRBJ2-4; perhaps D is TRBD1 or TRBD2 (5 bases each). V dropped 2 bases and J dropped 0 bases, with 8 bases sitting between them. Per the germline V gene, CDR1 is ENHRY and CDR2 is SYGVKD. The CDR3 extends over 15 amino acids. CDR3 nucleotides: TGTGCCATCAGTGAGGAGGGGCTAGCCAAAAACATTCAGTACTTC. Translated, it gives CAISEEGLAKNIQYF.

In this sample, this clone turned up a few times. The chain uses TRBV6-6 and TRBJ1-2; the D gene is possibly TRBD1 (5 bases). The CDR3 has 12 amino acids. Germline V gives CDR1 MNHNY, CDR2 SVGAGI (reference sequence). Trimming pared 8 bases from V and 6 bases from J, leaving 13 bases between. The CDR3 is CASGWVGDGYTF. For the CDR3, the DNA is TGTGCCAGCGGGTGGGTAGGGGATGGCTACACCTTC.

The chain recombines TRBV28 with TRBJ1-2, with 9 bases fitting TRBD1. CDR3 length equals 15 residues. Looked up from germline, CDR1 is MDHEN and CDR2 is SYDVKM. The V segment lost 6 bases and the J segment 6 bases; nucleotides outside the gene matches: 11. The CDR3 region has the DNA TGTGCCAGCAGCCTACAGGGGGCGGGGGAAGATGGCTACACCTTC. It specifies CASSLQGAGEDGYTF.

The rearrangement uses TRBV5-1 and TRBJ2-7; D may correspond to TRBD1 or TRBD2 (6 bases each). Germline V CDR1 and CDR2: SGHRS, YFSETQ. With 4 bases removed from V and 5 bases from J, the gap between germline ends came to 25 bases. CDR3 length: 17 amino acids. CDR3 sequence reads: CASSPTHQRGDINEQYF. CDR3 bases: TGCGCCAGCAGCCCGACTCACCAAAGGGGGGACATTAACGAGCAGTACTTC.

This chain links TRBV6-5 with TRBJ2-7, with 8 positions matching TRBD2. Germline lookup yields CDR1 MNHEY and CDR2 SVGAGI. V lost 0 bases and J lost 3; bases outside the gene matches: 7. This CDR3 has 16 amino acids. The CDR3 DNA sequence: TGTGCCAGCAGTTACTCGATTGCGGGAGGAAACTACGAGCAGTACTTC. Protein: CASSYSIAGGNYEQYF.

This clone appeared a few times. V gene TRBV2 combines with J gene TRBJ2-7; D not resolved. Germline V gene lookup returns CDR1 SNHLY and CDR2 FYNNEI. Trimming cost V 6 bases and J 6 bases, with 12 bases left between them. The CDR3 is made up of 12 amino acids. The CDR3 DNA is TGTGCCAGCAGCGGCGCAAGGGTCGAGCAGTACTTC. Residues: CASSGARVEQYF. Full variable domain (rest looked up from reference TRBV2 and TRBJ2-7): EPEVTQTPSHQVTQMGQEVILRCVPISNHLYFYWYRQILGQKVEFLVSFYNNEISEKSEIFDDQFSVERPDGSNFTLKIRSTKLEDSAMYFCASSGARVEQYFGPGTRLTVT.